The 8 T cell receptor beta chains in this list originate from one sample, sequenced in a study of blood T cell repertoires in COVID-19. Generated by immunoSEQ multiplex PCR, the TCRdb table keeps only in-frame clones and is missing some. The data contain more than 250,000 clones, 75% to 90% of them singletons. The sequencing sample was made of peripheral blood. These receptors were collected from a man aged 60 to 75 who had recovered from COVID-19.

This clone is a singleton in its sample. The gene calls are TRBV7-2 and TRBJ1-5; D remains unclear. The CDR3 covers 14 residues. Between the trimmed V and J ends, which lost 1 base and 13 bases, there was a span of 17 bases. Per the germline V gene, CDR1 is SGHTA and CDR2 is FQGNSA. This chain's CDR3 is CASSLEFSIGIQHF. Written as DNA, the CDR3 is TGTGCCAGCAGCTTAGAGTTTTCAATCGGGATACAGCATTTT.

The rearrangement uses TRBV5-6 and TRBJ2-1; 11 positions match TRBD1. V lost 5 bases, J lost 4 bases, and 5 bases stayed unmatched. From germline, CDR1 is SGHDT and CDR2 YYEEEE. The CDR3 covers 15 residues. CDR3 protein: CASRSRDRGYNEQFF. CDR3 DNA: TGTGCCAGCAGAAGCCGGGACAGGGGGTACAATGAGCAGTTCTTC.

In this sample, this clone turned up a few times. This chain connects TRBV18 to TRBJ2-7; D may be TRBD1 (5 bases). V lost 3 bases to trimming and J lost 2 bases, with 8 bases between them. Germline-derived CDR1 and CDR2 are KGHSH and LQKENI. CDR3 length: 13 residues. CDR3 amino acids: CASSPQGAYEQYF. CDR3 nucleotide sequence: TGTGCCAGCTCACCCCAGGGTGCCTACGAGCAGTACTTC.

The CDR3 spells CATSREQGTFSEAFF. CDR3 bases: TGTGCCACCAGCAGAGAACAGGGAACCTTCTCTGAAGCTTTCTTT. The chain is built from TRBV15 and TRBJ1-1; maybe TRBD1 (6 bases). The V gene lost 0 bases and the J gene lost 6 bases, with 14 bases spanning the gap. CDR1 is LNHNV, CDR2 YYDKDF, per germline (reference sequence). The CDR3 sequence is 15 residues long.

The rearrangement uses TRBV7-9 and TRBJ2-7, with D uncertain. The CDR3 totals 13 residues. V was pared by 0 bases and J by 5 bases, with 8 bases between. Germline V gives CDR1 SEHNR, CDR2 FQNEAQ (reference sequence). The chain's CDR3 is CASSLALTDEQYF. Here the CDR3 DNA reads TGTGCCAGCAGCTTAGCGCTAACCGACGAGCAGTACTTC.

The rearrangement links TRBV9 to TRBJ2-1; 7 bases are a match to TRBD1. The CDR3 totals 16 residues. CDR1 SGDLS and CDR2 YYNGEE come from the germline V gene. Trimming took 4 bases from V and 0 from J; bases not matched to a gene: 7. The CDR3 is CASSPQGDRSYNEQFF. CDR3 sequence (DNA): TGTGCCAGCAGCCCTCAGGGGGACCGCTCCTACAATGAGCAGTTCTTC.

The chain couples TRBV28 to TRBJ2-7; no reliable D call. The V end was cut by 5 bases, the J end by 2 bases, with 19 bases between. Germline CDR1 and CDR2: MDHEN and SYDVKM. The CDR3 spans 16 residues. CDR3 sequence reads: CASSPFSGGATYEQYF. The DNA of the CDR3 is TGTGCCAGCAGTCCATTCTCGGGTGGAGCCACCTACGAGCAGTACTTC.

The J gene is TRBJ2-2, the V gene TRBV21-1; the D call in the table, TRBD1, was not verified against the DNA. TRBV21-1 is a documented pseudogene. The CDR3 totals 19 residues. CDR3 residues: CASSKPYRSPRGGTGELFF. Written as DNA, the CDR3 is TGTGCCAGCAGCAAACCCTACCGATCCCCCAGGGGCGGCACCGGGGAGCTGTTTTTT.